This TCR beta chain comes out of a study of cytomegalovirus exposure and HLA in healthy donors. Concerning this clone: Antigen unknown.

Notes on the study in general: The classifier reportedly diagnosed cytomegalovirus status with high sensitivity and specificity. Subsequent analysis of the 110 or so validation repertoires found a tendency for first-cohort TCR clusters to co-occur.

Germline V gene data show CDR1 as SNHLY and CDR2 as FYNNEI. Trimming shortened V by 4 bases and J by 4 bases, and 13 bases separated the two germline ends. CDR3 length: 14 amino acids. Profiled with immunoSEQ multiplex PCR; TCRdb holds only in-frame clones, not every one. There are about 130,000 clones in the sample; about 88% occur only once, and roughly 9.2% lies in the top ten. The V call is TRBV2, the J call TRBJ1-2, with D possibly being TRBD1 (5 bases). Sequencing used PBMCs. This receptor was identified in a woman aged 18-35 years in good health and CMV-seropositive. CDR3 nucleotides: TGTGCCAGCAGTGCCCAGACAGTACTCTATGGCTACACCTTC. This gives the protein CASSAQTVLYGYTF.